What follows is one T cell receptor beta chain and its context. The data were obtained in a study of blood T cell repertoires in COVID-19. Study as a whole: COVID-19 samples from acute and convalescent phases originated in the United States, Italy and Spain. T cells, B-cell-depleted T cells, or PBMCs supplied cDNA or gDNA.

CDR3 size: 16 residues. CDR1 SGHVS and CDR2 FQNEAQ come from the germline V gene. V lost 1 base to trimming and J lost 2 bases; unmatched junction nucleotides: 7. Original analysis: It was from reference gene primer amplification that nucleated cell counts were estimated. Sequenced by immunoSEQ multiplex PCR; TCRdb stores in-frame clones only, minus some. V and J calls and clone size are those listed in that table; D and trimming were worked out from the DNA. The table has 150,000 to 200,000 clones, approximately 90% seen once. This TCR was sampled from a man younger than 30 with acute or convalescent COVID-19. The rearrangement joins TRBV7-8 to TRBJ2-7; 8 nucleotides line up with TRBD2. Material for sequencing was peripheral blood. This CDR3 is CASSLVASGSPYEQYV. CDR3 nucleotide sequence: TGTGCCAGCAGCTTAGTGGCTAGCGGGTCCCCCTACGAGCAGTACGTC.